Following are 19 T cell receptor beta chains from one sample sequenced in a study of technical replicates of blood from a handful of donors. The repertoire was sequenced with immunoSEQ multiplex PCR; TCRdb's copy has only in-frame clones and lacks some. The table lists 80,000 or so clones, 98% of them singletons, with approximately 0.15% in the top ten. The sample comprised T cells isolated from PBMCs. The receptor source for this set is a human donor in good health.

This clone was counted only a few times. This sequence joins TRBV29-1 and TRBJ2-1; tentatively, D is TRBD1 (6 bases). Trimming cost V 4 bases and J 4 bases, with 14 bases left between them. Germline V gene lookup returns CDR1 SQVTM and CDR2 ANQGSEA. The CDR3 sequence is 14 residues long. DNA for the CDR3: TGCAGCGTTGTGGGCAGGGGAAGTTACAATGAGCAGTTCTTC. Translation gives CSVVGRGSYNEQFF.

The chain uses TRBV7-2 and TRBJ2-4; possible D gene TRBD2, 5 bases. CDR1 is SGHTA, CDR2 FQGNSA, per germline. The CDR3 extends over 16 amino acids. Trimming stripped 5 bases from V and 0 bases from J, with 14 bases between. The CDR3 nucleotides read TGTGCCAGCAGCCCCTCGGGGTTGGTAGCCAAAAACATTCAGTACTTC. It encodes CASSPSGLVAKNIQYF.

The genes are TRBV9 and TRBJ2-7, with D maybe TRBD2 (6 bases). Germline CDR1 is SGDLS and CDR2 is YYNGEE. V gave up 3 bases and J gave up 10 bases, with 23 bases separating them. The CDR3 is 15 amino acids. CDR3 protein: CASSGRGDSLLGQYF. CDR3 in DNA: TGTGCCAGCAGCGGCCGTGGGGACTCCCTCCTGGGACAGTACTTC.

The chain couples TRBV4-1 to TRBJ2-5; D is unresolved. Trimming cost V 4 bases and J 4 bases, with 19 bases left between them. The germline CDR1 and CDR2 sequences are MGHRA and YSYEKL. The CDR3 sequence is 16 residues long. CDR3 sequence (DNA): TGCGCCAGCAGCCCCCCTGGAGCTGCCCTCGGAGAGACCCAGTACTTC. Protein product: CASSPPGAALGETQYF.

The chain is built from TRBV6-1 and TRBJ1-5, with a weak D call TRBD1 (5 bases). CDR3 length equals 20 residues. V lost 1 base to trimming and J lost 2 bases, with 24 bases between them. Germline V gene data show CDR1 as MNHNS and CDR2 as SASEGT. CDR3 nucleotide sequence: TGTGCCAGCAGTGAAGTTTTCCGGGTCGCAGGGTGGGTTCGCAATCAGCCCCAGCATTTT. Its translation is CASSEVFRVAGWVRNQPQHF.

The chain combines TRBV27 with TRBJ2-7; possibly TRBD2 for D (7 bases). V was pared by 6 bases and J by 9 bases, with 24 bases between. Germline V gene lookup returns CDR1 MNHEY and CDR2 SMNVEV (reference sequence). This CDR3 has 15 amino acids. CDR3 in DNA: TGTGCCAGCAGCTTAGAGGGGGGGGCCGCTCGAGGGCAGTACTTC. This encodes CASSLEGGAARGQYF.

J is TRBJ2-6 and V is TRBV28; D gene ambiguous. Trimming removed 11 bases from V and 0 bases from J, with 8 bases in between. The CDR3 contains 13 residues. Germline V gene lookup returns CDR1 MDHEN and CDR2 SYDVKM. CDR3 protein: CARRFSGANVLTF. CDR3 sequence (DNA): TGTGCCCGTCGGTTCTCTGGGGCCAACGTCCTGACTTTC.

J is TRBJ2-1 and V is TRBV9; 8 nucleotides match TRBD1. With 4 bases clipped from V and 9 bases from J, the junction kept 6 bases outside the gene matches. This CDR3 contains 13 residues. In germline, CDR1 is SGDLS, CDR2 YYNGEE. CDR3 residues: CASSPVGQGEQFF. In DNA form, the CDR3 reads TGTGCCAGCAGCCCCGTAGGACAGGGTGAGCAGTTCTTC.

The chain joins TRBV28 to TRBJ1-1, with D possibly TRBD1 on 5 matching bases. This CDR3 region has 14 residues. V dropped 7 bases and J dropped 3 bases, with 15 bases sitting between them. CDR1 and CDR2 from the germline V gene are MDHEN and SYDVKM. CDR3 in DNA: TGTGCCAGCACCTCGGGGGACTTGGACACTGAAGCTTTCTTT. This codes for CASTSGDLDTEAFF.

In DNA, the CDR3 is TGTGCCAGCAGCTTAGTAGGGGGCGATAATGAAAAACTGTTTTTT. Residues: CASSLVGGDNEKLFF. The chain uses TRBV7-9 and TRBJ1-4, with 7 bases identical to TRBD1. The CDR3 has 15 residues. The trim removed 1 base at V and 4 bases at J, leaving 3 bases unmatched. Germline loops: CDR1 SEHNR, CDR2 FQNEAQ (reference sequence).

The rearrangement joins TRBV6-6 to TRBJ1-4; TRBD1 aligns across 11 bases. Per germline, CDR1 MNHNY and CDR2 SVGAGI (reference sequence). V lost 6 bases and J lost 7; bases outside the gene matches: 4. The CDR3 has 14 amino acids. The CDR3 sequence is CASRTGTGGEKLFF. The CDR3 DNA reads as TGTGCCAGCAGGACCGGGACAGGGGGTGAAAAACTGTTTTTT.

The count of this clone is one. The chain uses TRBV7-9 and TRBJ2-7; D is undetermined. CDR1 is SEHNR and CDR2 is FQNEAQ in the germline V gene (reference sequence). This CDR3 contains 14 residues. V gave up 7 bases and J gave up 3 bases, with 16 bases separating them. In DNA form, the CDR3 reads TGTGCCAGCACCTTCGCGGTAGGCTACTACGAGCAGTACTTC. The encoded protein is CASTFAVGYYEQYF. The full variable domain, rest sourced from reference TRBV7-9 and TRBJ2-7, is DTGVSQNPRHKITKRGQNVTFRCDPISEHNRLYWYRQTLGQGPEFLTYFQNEAQLEKSRLLSDRFSAERPKGSFSTLEIQRTEQGDSAMYLCASTFAVGYYEQYFGPGTRLTVT.

This clone was detected only once. V usage is TRBV2 and J usage is TRBJ1-1, with D maybe TRBD1 (6 bases). Germline assignment: CDR1 SNHLY and CDR2 FYNNEI. With 10 bases removed from V and 11 bases from J, the gap between germline ends came to 23 bases. There are 13 residues in the CDR3. The CDR3 coding sequence is TGTGCCACCGAAACAGGGAAGGCCCCCCGGGCTTTCTTT. Translation: CATETGKAPRAFF.

The chain has TRBV7-2 and TRBJ2-1; 10 bases align to TRBD2. V gave up 3 bases and J gave up 3 bases; unmatched junction bases: 2. Germline values: CDR1 SGHTA, CDR2 FQGNSA. CDR3 size: 15 residues. This CDR3 reads CASSFTSGNYNEQFF. The CDR3 DNA is TGTGCCAGCAGCTTCACTAGCGGGAACTACAATGAGCAGTTCTTC.

The J gene is TRBJ2-6, the V gene TRBV23-1, with D perhaps TRBD1 (6 bases). TRBV23-1 is reported as an ORF; its role is uncertain. Deletions cut 6 bases from V and 3 bases from J, with 30 bases between. The CDR3 runs 21 residues. CDR3 in amino acids: CASSPRSFSGSRGYGANVLTF. The CDR3 nucleotides read TGCGCCAGCAGCCCCAGATCCTTCTCCGGTAGCAGGGGTTATGGGGCCAACGTCCTGACTTTC.

CDR3 loop: CASTSGQETQYF. The CDR3 DNA follows: TGTGCCAGCACTAGCGGGCAAGAGACCCAGTACTTC. The chain recombines TRBV7-9 with TRBJ2-5; 8 nucleotides align to TRBD2. The junction had 0 bases not matched to a gene; V was cut back by 7 bases and J by 2 bases. Germline loops: CDR1 SEHNR, CDR2 FQNEAQ (reference sequence). The CDR3 sequence is 12 residues long.

The CDR3 is CASSYSGRGTAYEQYF. For the CDR3, the DNA is TGTGCCAGCAGTTACTCCGGTAGAGGGACAGCCTACGAGCAGTACTTC. This chain links TRBV6-5 with TRBJ2-7, with 7 bases aligning to TRBD1. Per germline, CDR1 MNHEY and CDR2 SVGAGI. This CDR3 contains 16 residues. The V gene end was trimmed by 0 bases and the J gene end by 2 bases; junction bases not matched to a gene: 7.

V is TRBV18 and J is TRBJ2-3, with TRBD2 as a possible D gene (6 bases). The CDR3 loop spans 18 amino acids. V lost 3 bases to trimming and J lost 0 bases, with 19 bases between them. CDR1 is KGHSH and CDR2 is LQKENI in the germline V gene. The CDR3, as DNA: TGTGCCAGCTCACCCCGTTTAGCGGTCCTCCCTAGCACAGATACGCAGTATTTT. Translation gives CASSPRLAVLPSTDTQYF.

The gene calls are TRBV10-3 and TRBJ2-1; 12 bases are shared with TRBD1. Trimming at V came to 11 bases and at J to 8 bases, leaving 10 bases not matched to a gene. The germline V gene has CDR1 ENHRY and CDR2 SYGVKD. This CDR3 is built from 14 residues. CDR3 DNA: TGTGCCGCGGCGCCGGGACAGGGGGCCGATGAGCAGTTCTTC. Protein: CAAAPGQGADEQFF.